This is a list of T cell receptor beta chains from one sample in a study of memory CD4+ T cells and cytomegalovirus serostatus. The repertoire was sequenced with immunoSEQ multiplex PCR; TCRdb's copy has only in-frame clones and lacks some. The repertoire holds 61,000 or so clones, 80% seen once, with roughly 0.48% in the top ten. The sequencing input was memory CD4+ T cells from blood. The receptors stem from an adult in good health and CMV-seronegative. Some clones in this sample may be carry-over from other donors' samples. Each CDR3 is given without its conserved first and last residue. Rows give clone size only sometimes, using once, few, many, or a class for an expanded clone.

j_call clone_size v_call cdr3_aa
TRBJ2-2 once TRBV12-5 ASGFPLWDRGYTGELF
TRBJ2-7 - TRBV18 ASSPGLYEQY
TRBJ2-1 - TRBV29-1 SVKEPSSYNEQF
TRBJ2-1 few TRBV7-2 ASSLVVFGEQF
TRBJ2-5 - TRBV7-8 ASSLAQGHQETQY
TRBJ2-1 - TRBV10-3 AISSLAAESYNEQF
TRBJ1-4 - TRBV28 ASTGGSRGKREKLF
TRBJ2-4 - TRBV7-9 ASSLRVNIQY
TRBJ2-2 - TRBV7-7 ASSQNAGVGTGELF
TRBJ2-1 - TRBV18 ASSPLRTGVGNEQF
TRBJ1-1 - TRBV11-2 ASSLGRTNTEAF
TRBJ2-6 - TRBV4-3 ASSQGQGSGANVLT
TRBJ2-7 once TRBV29-1 SAAPGAPHEQY
TRBJ2-2 - TRBV7-2 ASSGDRGQRELF
TRBJ1-4 - TRBV12-5 ASGMEGGEKLF
TRBJ1-2 - TRBV7-2 ASIPVGANYGYT
TRBJ2-3 - TRBV19 ASRDRGRTDTQY
TRBJ1-5 - TRBV30 AWSTGTDQPQH
TRBJ2-3 - TRBV7-2 ASSERGPDTQY
TRBJ1-4 few TRBV4-2 ASSQATDHATNEKLF
TRBJ2-3 - TRBV13 ASSLSWGLKSTDTQY
TRBJ1-1 - TRBV28 ASRGQGAGVNTEAF
TRBJ1-5 - TRBV7-9 ASSLAGTGEDQPQH
TRBJ2-3 - TRBV11-2 ASFPIRGPGTDTQY
TRBJ1-1 - TRBV19 ASSIGQGRDTEAF
TRBJ1-2 - TRBV11-2 ASTPDRGRDGYT
TRBJ2-3 - TRBV5-6 ASTNKDRYTDTQY
TRBJ2-7 many TRBV6-5 ASSPTGGFLYEQY
TRBJ2-5 few TRBV6-5 ASSSIDTSGETQY
TRBJ2-3 - TRBV10-3 ATAGTGTTDTQY
TRBJ1-3 - TRBV5-1 ASSPWGDSGNTIY
TRBJ1-2 - TRBV6-1 ASSLLAYSGGYT
TRBJ2-3 - TRBV18 ASRRDSDTDTQY
TRBJ1-1 - TRBV5-6 ASSLVGRGQRNTEAF
TRBJ2-1 - TRBV27 ASRDLAGRNEQF
TRBJ2-7 - TRBV7-2 ASSLTATEQY
TRBJ1-6 - TRBV2 ASSYRDRDNSPLH
TRBJ2-1 - TRBV7-3 ASSLRGNEQF
TRBJ2-1 few TRBV4-3 ASSLRYRGPYNEQF
TRBJ2-1 - TRBV10-3 ATKTEREWNEQF
TRBJ2-1 - TRBV29-1 SVTTSGWRFYEQF
TRBJ1-2 - TRBV7-2 ASSLAPWQGRRMNYGYT
TRBJ2-1 - TRBV4-2 ASSQVGNEQF
TRBJ1-3 once TRBV10-3 AIRRQGAGNTIY